This T cell receptor beta chain derives from a study of T-cell memory formation after mild COVID-19. Study-wide points: The CD4+ clones that contracted clustered mainly within CM and EM, and the CD8+ clones concentrated in EMRA.

TCRdb re-analysed the 5' RACE reads in MiXCR, keeping a single row per CDR3 protein. The profile shows hundreds of thousands of distinct CDR3 sequences, under 20% of them singletons. This clonotype has more than one count but fewer than ten. What it binds is unknown. Trimming took 5 bases from V and 6 from J; bases not matched to a gene: 6. CDR3 length: 14 residues. Germline V gene sequence: CDR1 SGHTA, CDR2 FQGNSA. This sequence originates from an adult woman who had mild COVID-19 (a few samples of this study predate the infection). Cell type and time point are not known. Sequenced sample: PBMCs or a T cell subset sorted from them (not recorded which). This chain joins TRBV7-2 and TRBJ2-7, with TRBD2 matching 11 bases. The CDR3 loop reads CASSQTSGMGEQYF. The CDR3 DNA reads TGTGCCAGCAGCCAGACTAGCGGGATGGGCGAGCAGTACTTC.